The 31 T cell receptor beta chains presented below share a single source sample, sequenced in a study of cytomegalovirus exposure and HLA in healthy donors. A multiplex PCR was run with 60 Vbeta primers and 13 Jbeta primers. The repertoire was sequenced with immunoSEQ multiplex PCR; TCRdb's copy has only in-frame clones and lacks some. The sample lists 90,000 to 150,000 clones, roughly 65% occurring once. Material: PBMCs. The receptors stem from a man aged 40-50 years in good health and CMV-seropositive.

This rearrangement joins TRBV27 to TRBJ1-1; 7 bases agree with TRBD1. The germline gives CDR1 MNHEY, CDR2 SMNVEV (reference sequence). The trim removed 5 bases at V and 1 base at J, leaving 7 bases unmatched. The CDR3 extends over 15 amino acids. The CDR3, as DNA: TGTGCCAGCAGTACCTACAGGGGCCCGAACACTGAAGCTTTCTTT. It is translated as CASSTYRGPNTEAFF.

This clone was seen only a few times. This chain connects TRBV12-2 to TRBJ2-7; the table assigns TRBD2, which was not confirmed against the DNA. TRBV12-2 is a recognized pseudogene. The CDR3 runs to 21 residues. CDR3 sequence: CASRSRGGTSGWPTGAYEQYF. CDR3 nucleotides: TGTGCAAGTCGCTCCCGAGGGGGGACTAGCGGGTGGCCAACTGGAGCCTACGAGCAGTACTTC.

The chain is built from TRBV9 and TRBJ2-3, with unresolved D. This CDR3 has 14 amino acids. V lost 0 bases and J 7 bases, leaving 12 bases between the germline ends. Germline V CDR1 and CDR2: SGDLS, YYNGEE. CDR3 sequence: CASSVASGAHTQYF. CDR3 DNA sequence: TGTGCCAGCAGCGTAGCCTCCGGTGCGCATACGCAGTATTTT. Supplemented by reference TRBV9 and TRBJ2-3, the full variable domain reads DSGVTQTPKHLITATGQRVTLRCSPRSGDLSVYWYQQSLDQGLQFLIQYYNGEERAKGNILERFSAQQFPDLHSELNLSSLELGDSALYFCASSVASGAHTQYFGPGTRLTVL.

This clone has only a few counts. The V and J genes are TRBV6-5 and TRBJ2-5; D unclear. Germline V gene data show CDR1 as MNHEY and CDR2 as SVGAGI. Trimming took off 5 bases at V and 1 base at J, with 8 bases between the two ends. CDR3 length: 13 residues. The CDR3 DNA is TGTGCCAGCAGTCAATTAGTCCAAGAGACCCAGTACTTC. Its protein is CASSQLVQETQYF.

CDR3 region: CASGKLAPDNEQFF. The CDR3 DNA sequence: TGTGCCAGCGGAAAACTAGCGCCAGACAATGAGCAGTTCTTC. The rearrangement joins TRBV27 to TRBJ2-1; 7 positions match TRBD2. Germline CDR1 reads MNHEY; CDR2 reads SMNVEV (reference sequence). V shed 8 bases and J 5 bases; nucleotides not matched to a gene: 9. The CDR3 is 14 residues long.

The chain has TRBV7-2 and TRBJ1-2; D gene uncertain. In germline, CDR1 is SGHTA, CDR2 FQGNSA. This CDR3 is 14 amino acids long. Trimming shortened V by 5 bases and J by 6 bases, and 16 bases separated the two germline ends. Written as DNA, the CDR3 is TGTGCCAGCAGCATCGGACGCCGAGGGAATGGCTACACCTTC. It codes for CASSIGRRGNGYTF.

V and J are TRBV18 and TRBJ2-2, with 8 bases fitting TRBD1. V shed 2 bases, J shed 3 bases, and the junction held 8 bases outside the gene matches. Looked up from germline, CDR1 is KGHSH and CDR2 is LQKENI. The CDR3 consists of 17 residues. CDR3 residues: CASSPVGQGAHTGELFF. CDR3 coding DNA: TGTGCCAGCTCACCAGTGGGTCAGGGGGCGCACACCGGGGAGCTGTTTTTT.

This CDR3 is CSVQLTGRYGEAFF. Here the CDR3 DNA reads TGCAGCGTTCAACTGACAGGGAGATATGGTGAAGCTTTCTTT. The rearrangement uses TRBV29-1 and TRBJ1-1, with 7 bases fitting TRBD1. This CDR3 contains 14 residues. V shed 5 bases, J shed 7 bases, and the junction held 13 bases outside the gene matches. CDR1 and CDR2 from the germline V gene are SQVTM and ANQGSEA.

CDR3: CASGPGLADTQYF. DNA for the CDR3: TGTGCTAGTGGCCCAGGACTAGCGGATACGCAGTATTTT. The rearrangement links TRBV12-5 to TRBJ2-3; 9 positions match TRBD2. The CDR3 is made up of 13 amino acids. Losses at the gene ends were 6 bases for V and 6 bases for J; bases not matched to a gene: 4. The germline V gene has CDR1 LGHNT and CDR2 FRNRAP.

The rearrangement links TRBV4-1 to TRBJ2-3, with 10 bases aligning to TRBD1. The CDR3 runs to 16 residues. Germline loops: CDR1 MGHRA, CDR2 YSYEKL. J gave up 3 bases and V 5 bases, and 8 bases lay outside the gene matches. CDR3 region: CASSSSGTGATDTQYF. Written as DNA, the CDR3 is TGCGCCAGCAGCTCGTCCGGGACAGGGGCGACAGATACGCAGTATTTT.

The chain is built from TRBV30 and TRBJ1-4; 10 positions match TRBD1. V was clipped by 4 bases and J by 7 bases; unmatched bases: 9. The germline V gene encodes CDR1 GTSNPN and CDR2 SVGIG (reference sequence). The CDR3 totals 15 residues. The CDR3 loop is CAWTKDRGPGEKLFF. The CDR3 region has the DNA TGTGCCTGGACCAAAGACAGGGGGCCAGGTGAAAAACTGTTTTTT. The entire variable domain, with the rest obtained from reference TRBV30 and TRBJ1-4, is as follows: SQTIHQWPATLVQPVGSPLSLECTVEGTSNPNLYWYRQAAGRGLQLLFYSVGIGQISSEVPQNLSASRPQDRQFILSSKKLLLSDSGFYLCAWTKDRGPGEKLFFGSGTQLSVL.

The gene calls are TRBV7-2 and TRBJ1-2; 9 positions match TRBD1. Germline CDR1 is SGHTA and CDR2 is FQGNSA. This CDR3 is 16 amino acids long. V dropped 0 bases and J dropped 2; count of bases not matched to a gene: 4. CDR3 bases: TGTGCCAGCAGCTTAGCGAGTGGACAGGGGAACTATGGCTACACCTTC. This sequence encodes CASSLASGQGNYGYTF.

This clone has more than one count but fewer than ten. This chain links TRBV7-3 with TRBJ2-5; weak D call: TRBD1 (7 bases). Germline CDR1 and CDR2: SGHTA and FQGTGA. Between the trimmed V and J ends, which lost 5 bases and 2 bases, there was a span of 12 bases. CDR3 length: 14 residues. CDR3 sequence (DNA): TGTGCCAGCAGCCAGGGGGGAGGTCAAGAGACCCAGTACTTC. Protein product: CASSQGGGQETQYF.

This rearrangement joins TRBV6-5 to TRBJ1-2; no clear D. V dropped 4 bases and J dropped 3 bases, with 9 bases sitting between them. The CDR3 extends over 13 amino acids. In germline, CDR1 is MNHEY, CDR2 SVGAGI. The CDR3 DNA sequence: TGTGCCAGCAGTTCCCTTCCCCACTATGGCTACACCTTC. This translates into CASSSLPHYGYTF.

CDR3 DNA sequence: TGTGCCAGCAGCGACCGGGACAGCATGAACACTGAAGCTTTCTTT. This codes for CASSDRDSMNTEAFF. The chain couples TRBV7-2 to TRBJ1-1; 7 bases match TRBD1. The CDR3 runs to 15 residues. Germline V CDR1 and CDR2: SGHTA, FQGNSA. The V segment lost 5 bases and the J segment 0 bases; nucleotides outside the gene matches: 6.

In its sample, this clone was seen a few times. The chain combines TRBV7-3 with TRBJ1-5, with 8 bases that match TRBD1. CDR1 is SGHTA, CDR2 FQGTGA, per germline. The ends lost 0 bases at V and 4 bases at J; junction bases unmatched: 2. There are 15 residues in the CDR3. DNA of the CDR3: TGTGCCAGCAGCTTAACCGGACAGGGTAATCAGCCCCAGCATTTT. Its protein product is CASSLTGQGNQPQHF.

This clone showed up just a few times. This sequence joins TRBV27 and TRBJ1-5, with D maybe TRBD1 (5 bases). The V and J ends lost 2 bases and 6 bases respectively, with 14 bases between them. Germline-derived CDR1 and CDR2 are MNHEY and SMNVEV (reference sequence). This CDR3 is 15 amino acids long. In nucleotides, the CDR3 is TGTGCCAGCAGTTTAAAAGGGGCGCAGGTTCAGCCCCAGCATTTT. It encodes CASSLKGAQVQPQHF.

This sequence joins TRBV18 and TRBJ1-2, with D possibly being TRBD1 (6 bases). Germline V gives CDR1 KGHSH, CDR2 LQKENI. This CDR3 contains 13 residues. V was clipped by 2 bases and J by 8 bases, with 12 bases between them. As DNA, the CDR3 is TGTGCCAGCTCACCAACAGGGTCTGGAGGCTACACCTTC. As protein: CASSPTGSGGYTF. Drawing the rest from reference TRBV18 and TRBJ1-2, the complete variable domain is NAGVMQNPRHLVRRRGQEARLRCSPMKGHSHVYWYRQLPEEGLKFMVYLQKENIIDESGMPKERFSAEFPKEGPSILRIQQVVRGDSAAYFCASSPTGSGGYTFGSGTRLTVV.

Comments on this clone: Other DNA sequences in the same sample also yield this CDR3. CDR3 protein: CASSTGLAGLSYEQYF. The CDR3 region has the DNA TGTGCCAGCAGTACCGGACTAGCGGGACTCTCCTACGAGCAGTACTTC. The chain combines TRBV2 with TRBJ2-7; 12 positions match TRBD2. The CDR3 covers 16 residues. Germline V gene data show CDR1 as SNHLY and CDR2 as FYNNEI. The trim removed 5 bases at V and 0 bases at J, leaving 5 bases unmatched.

This clone has just one count. The chain is built from TRBV7-9 and TRBJ2-1; TRBD2 matches 15 bases. The CDR3 sequence is 16 residues long. The germline CDR1 and CDR2 sequences are SEHNR and FQNEAQ (reference sequence). The V and J ends lost 5 bases and 8 bases, in that order; junction bases with no gene match: 7. The CDR3 protein is CASSGIGLAGGDEQFF. CDR3 DNA sequence: TGTGCCAGCAGCGGGATCGGACTAGCGGGAGGGGATGAGCAGTTCTTC.

A word on this clone: Distinct nucleotide sequences in the sample also encode this CDR3. The gene calls are TRBV9 and TRBJ2-6; no clear D. The CDR3 loop spans 15 amino acids. V was clipped by 0 bases and J by 1 base, with 5 bases between them. Germline V gene data show CDR1 as SGDLS and CDR2 as YYNGEE. CDR3 sequence reads: CASSVGASGANVLTF. The DNA for the CDR3 is TGTGCCAGCAGCGTAGGGGCTTCTGGGGCCAACGTCCTGACTTTC.

This clone was found a few times. J is TRBJ2-3 and V is TRBV2; D is possibly TRBD2 (6 bases). From germline, CDR1 is SNHLY and CDR2 FYNNEI. The V and J ends lost 5 bases and 5 bases respectively, with 14 bases between them. This CDR3 region has 14 residues. The DNA for the CDR3 is TGTGCCAGCAGTCGGGAGAGATCTGGAGATACGCAGTATTTT. It is translated as CASSRERSGDTQYF.

The CDR3 DNA follows: TGTGCCAGTAGTCAGGACAGCAAATTTAACTATGGCTACACCTTC. It translates to CASSQDSKFNYGYTF. The V gene is TRBV19, the J gene TRBJ1-2, with a weak D call TRBD1 (6 bases). Germline V gene lookup returns CDR1 LNHDA and CDR2 SQIVND (reference sequence). This CDR3 contains 15 residues. Trimming took off 5 bases at V and 1 base at J, with 14 bases between the two ends.

In regard to this clone: Germline and junction disagree at one end, which may indicate a read error. The chain is built from TRBV7-3 and TRBJ2-1; D is uncertain. The CDR3 sequence is 11 residues long. In germline, CDR1 is SGHTA, CDR2 FQGTGA. The DNA for the CDR3 is TGTGCCAGCAGCTCCAACAATGAGCAGTTCTTC. Protein sequence: CASSSNNEQFF. The variable domain in full, completed from reference TRBV7-3 and TRBJ2-1, reads GAGVSQTPSNKVTEKGKYVELRCDPISGHTALYWYRQSLGQGPEFLIYFQGTGAADDSGLPNDRFFAVRPEGSVSTLKIQRTERGDSAVYLCASSSNNEQFFGPGTRLTVL.

Written as DNA, the CDR3 is TGTGCCAGCAGCCCCCAGGGTGGACTGAACACTGAAGCTTTCTTT. Translation: CASSPQGGLNTEAFF. The chain has TRBV5-6 and TRBJ1-1; TRBD1 is a possible D gene (5 bases). Trimming removed 4 bases at V and 0 bases at J, with 13 bases between. This CDR3 has 15 amino acids. The germline gives CDR1 SGHDT, CDR2 YYEEEE. The whole variable domain, remainder taken from reference TRBV5-6 and TRBJ1-1, is DAGVTQSPTHLIKTRGQQVTLRCSPKSGHDTVSWYQQALGQGPQFIFQYYEEEERQRGNFPDRFSGHQFPNYSSELNVNALLLGDSALYLCASSPQGGLNTEAFFGQGTRLTVV.

This clone was counted a few times. V is TRBV12-5 and J is TRBJ2-7, with a tentative D call TRBD1 (5 bases). CDR3 length: 13 residues. Germline V gene lookup returns CDR1 LGHNT and CDR2 FRNRAP. The ends were cut back, 4 bases at V and 9 bases at J, with 16 bases in the middle. CDR3 DNA sequence: TGTGCTAGTGGTTCGACCAGACAGACGGGGCAGTACTTC. Translated, it gives CASGSTRQTGQYF.

There are a few counts of this clone. The chain recombines TRBV5-6 with TRBJ2-3; the match to TRBD1 covers 9 bases. V lost 3 bases, J lost 1 base, and 0 bases stayed unmatched. The CDR3 is 14 amino acids. Germline CDR1 and CDR2: SGHDT and YYEEEE. The CDR3 DNA reads TGTGCCAGCAGCTGGGACAGGGGCACAGATACGCAGTATTTT. This sequence encodes CASSWDRGTDTQYF.

This clone was seen more than once but under ten times. J is TRBJ1-1 and V is TRBV7-2, with 7 bases that match TRBD1. V dropped 1 base and J dropped 8; count of bases not matched to a gene: 7. The length of the CDR3 is 14 residues. Germline V gene data show CDR1 as SGHTA and CDR2 as FQGNSA. The CDR3 region has the DNA TGTGCCAGCAGCTTAGGAGGGACAGTCGGCGAAGCTTTCTTT. It translates to CASSLGGTVGEAFF.

The chain employs TRBV6-5 and TRBJ1-6; D gene uncertain. Trimming took off 0 bases at V and 9 bases at J, with 12 bases between the two ends. Per the germline V gene, CDR1 is MNHEY and CDR2 is SVGAGI. This CDR3 has 15 residues. The CDR3 coding sequence is TGTGCCAGCAGTTACTCTTTTGACTGGAGTTCACCCCTCCACTTT. Encoded protein: CASSYSFDWSSPLHF.

The rearrangement links TRBV25-1 to TRBJ2-7; 16 nucleotides agree with TRBD2. The V segment lost 6 bases and the J segment 4 bases; nucleotides outside the gene matches: 9. Germline V gives CDR1 MGHDK, CDR2 SYGVNS. The CDR3 contains 17 residues. The CDR3 spells CASRSGTSGRAGYEQYF. The CDR3 region has the DNA TGTGCCAGCAGATCCGGGACTAGCGGGAGGGCCGGGTACGAGCAGTACTTC.

The V and J genes are TRBV2 and TRBJ1-2; a weak D match, TRBD1 (6 bases). The V gene lost 9 bases and the J gene lost 6 bases, with 17 bases spanning the gap. Germline loops: CDR1 SNHLY, CDR2 FYNNEI. The CDR3 consists of 13 residues. Here the CDR3 reads CASSGVFVDGYTF. In DNA, the CDR3 is TGTGCCAGTTCAGGGGTATTCGTGGATGGCTACACCTTC.